Listed here are 20 T cell receptor beta chains from one sample, sequenced in a study of blood T cell repertoires in COVID-19. Sequencing used immunoSEQ multiplex PCR; TCRdb keeps in-frame clones, though not all of them. The top ten clones hold about 1.6% of a sample with 300,000 or so clones, about 87% of them seen once. Sample: peripheral blood. These receptors came from a woman in her thirties or forties who had recovered from COVID-19.

The gene calls are TRBV4-1 and TRBJ1-5, with TRBD1 matching over 8 bases. V trimming: 2 bases; J trimming: 7 bases; junction bases outside the gene matches: 16. The CDR3 runs 18 residues. Germline assignment: CDR1 MGHRA and CDR2 YSYEKL. In DNA form, the CDR3 reads TGCGCCAGCAGCCAACTCACCACAGCCGCGGCAGGGGGCCAGCCCCAGCATTTT. Translation gives CASSQLTTAAAGGQPQHF.

The rearrangement uses TRBV5-1 and TRBJ1-2; TRBD1 agrees at 7 bases. This CDR3 has 15 residues. V dropped 4 bases and J dropped 4; count of bases not matched to a gene: 10. The germline CDR1 and CDR2 sequences are SGHRS and YFSETQ. The CDR3, as DNA: TGCGCCAGCAGCCCAGGACAGGTTTTTCCCTATGGCTACACCTTC. Its translation: CASSPGQVFPYGYTF.

This clone occurred a few times. Relative to the germline gene, one junction end is altered; a read error may explain this. The rearrangement uses TRBV7-9 and TRBJ1-5, with 9 positions matching TRBD1. Per the germline V gene, CDR1 is SEHNR and CDR2 is FQNEAQ (reference sequence). This CDR3 spans 16 amino acids. CDR3 sequence: CASSSSKGQGKQPQHF. The DNA for the CDR3 is TGTGCCAGCAGCTCCTCCAAGGGACAGGGCAAACAGCCCCAGCATTTT.

As DNA, the CDR3 is TGTGCCAGCTCGTCCCCCCTTGGCCCTCCTTGGGGGGCCAACGTCCTGACTTTC. This codes for CASSSPLGPPWGANVLTF. The rearrangement joins TRBV18 to TRBJ2-6; no firm D call. Looked up from germline, CDR1 is KGHSH and CDR2 is LQKENI. V dropped 6 bases and J dropped 4 bases, with 22 bases sitting between them. This CDR3 is 18 amino acids long.

The chain recombines TRBV7-6 with TRBJ1-4; possibly TRBD1 for D (5 bases). The CDR3 extends over 12 amino acids. V lost 3 bases to trimming and J lost 9 bases, with 8 bases between them. CDR1 SGHVS and CDR2 FNYEAQ come from the germline V gene. The CDR3 DNA reads TGTGCCAGCAGCTTGCGGGACCAAAAACTGTTTTTT. Its protein is CASSLRDQKLFF.

This chain joins TRBV10-3 and TRBJ1-1; weak D call: TRBD1 (6 bases). The CDR3 sequence is 14 residues long. Between the trimmed V and J ends, which lost 4 bases and 4 bases, there was a span of 13 bases. The germline V gene has CDR1 ENHRY and CDR2 SYGVKD. CDR3 coding DNA: TGTGCCATCAGTGTGGGCCAGGGGTTCACTGAAGCTTTCTTT. Its translation is CAISVGQGFTEAFF.

The rearrangement links TRBV11-3 to TRBJ2-1; 14 bases match TRBD2. The V gene end was trimmed by 5 bases and the J gene end by 10 bases; junction bases not matched to a gene: 7. Germline assignment: CDR1 SGHNT and CDR2 YENEEA. This CDR3 is built from 15 residues. CDR3 sequence reads: CASSQTSGGAPEQFF. CDR3 bases: TGTGCCAGCAGCCAGACTAGCGGGGGGGCCCCGGAGCAGTTCTTC.

The V gene is TRBV9, the J gene TRBJ1-6, with TRBD1 matching 8 bases. The ends lost 0 bases at V and 7 bases at J; junction bases unmatched: 3. Germline CDR1 and CDR2: SGDLS and YYNGEE. The CDR3 contains 15 residues. CDR3 DNA sequence: TGTGCCAGCAGCGTAGGGACAGGGAGAAATTCACCCCTCCACTTT. It specifies CASSVGTGRNSPLHF.

The chain carries TRBV5-1 and TRBJ2-7; D is unresolved. Looked up from germline, CDR1 is SGHRS and CDR2 is YFSETQ. The V gene lost 4 bases and the J gene lost 0 bases, with 11 bases spanning the gap. This CDR3 spans 14 amino acids. CDR3: CASSPDGSSYEQYF. In nucleotides, the CDR3 is TGCGCCAGCAGCCCTGACGGGTCCTCCTACGAGCAGTACTTC.

The chain is built from TRBV19 and TRBJ2-3, with 10 positions matching TRBD1. CDR3 length: 15 amino acids. Germline CDR1 reads LNHDA; CDR2 reads SQIVND (reference sequence). J was trimmed by 5 bases and V by 7 bases; bases with no gene match: 9. The CDR3 nucleotides read TGTGCCAGTACCGACAGGGGGCGAACCGTAGATACGCAGTATTTT. Its translation: CASTDRGRTVDTQYF. Complete variable domain (other parts from reference TRBV19 and TRBJ2-3): DGGITQSPKYLFRKEGQNVTLSCEQNLNHDAMYWYRQDPGQGLRLIYYSQIVNDFQKGDIAEGYSVSREKKESFPLTVTSAQKNPTAFYLCASTDRGRTVDTQYFGPGTRLTVL.

The chain is built from TRBV27 and TRBJ2-4, with TRBD1 as a possible D gene (6 bases). Trimming shortened V by 2 bases and J by 4 bases, and 9 bases separated the two germline ends. Germline CDR1 is MNHEY and CDR2 is SMNVEV (reference sequence). CDR3 length equals 14 residues. The CDR3 bases are TGTGCCAGCAGTTTAGGGACAACTAAAAACATTCAGTACTTC. It codes for CASSLGTTKNIQYF.

J is TRBJ2-3 and V is TRBV6-2 or TRBV6-3; 12 nucleotides align to TRBD2. Germline V gene data show CDR1 as MNHEY and CDR2 as SVGEGT. This CDR3 spans 17 amino acids. V was pared by 5 bases and J by 2 bases, with 8 bases of the junction left unmatched. The CDR3 sequence is CASSDFTSGGPTDTQYF. For the CDR3, the DNA is TGTGCCAGCAGTGACTTCACTAGCGGGGGGCCCACAGATACGCAGTATTTT.

The chain employs TRBV24-1 and TRBJ2-2; D is unclear. The CDR3 extends over 12 amino acids. V was pared by 1 base and J by 6 bases, with 2 bases between. The germline gives CDR1 KGHDR, CDR2 SFDVKD. The CDR3 region has the DNA TGTGCCACCAGTGATTTCTCCGGGGAGCTGTTTTTT. Residues: CATSDFSGELFF.

This chain joins TRBV7-9 and TRBJ1-1, with D uncertain. Deletions cut 2 bases from V and 3 bases from J, with 13 bases between. Germline CDR1 and CDR2: SEHNR and FQNEAQ (reference sequence). This CDR3 region has 15 residues. The CDR3 is CASSLILVSDTEAFF. As DNA, the CDR3 is TGTGCCAGCAGCTTAATTTTAGTGTCTGACACTGAAGCTTTCTTT. The full variable domain, its missing parts supplied by reference TRBV7-9 and TRBJ1-1, is DTGVSQNPRHKITKRGQNVTFRCDPISEHNRLYWYRQTLGQGPEFLTYFQNEAQLEKSRLLSDRFSAERPKGSFSTLEIQRTEQGDSAMYLCASSLILVSDTEAFFGQGTRLTVV.

The V and J genes are TRBV7-2 and TRBJ2-3; D not resolved. V was pared by 3 bases and J by 6 bases, with 10 bases between. The CDR3 runs to 13 residues. CDR1 and CDR2 (germline): SGHTA, FQGNSA. In nucleotides, the CDR3 is TGTGCCAGCAGCTTCTATGGTCGGGATACGCAGTATTTT. Translating it yields CASSFYGRDTQYF.

In the case of this clone: Germline and junction disagree at one end, which may indicate a read error. V and J are TRBV7-2 and TRBJ2-5; 10 bases are shared with TRBD1. Germline V gene sequence: CDR1 SGHTA, CDR2 FQGNSA. This CDR3 has 13 residues. CDR3 DNA sequence: TGTGCCAGCAGCTTAGGCAGACAGGGGGCCTTACACTTC. Encoded protein: CASSLGRQGALHF.

The chain has TRBV5-1 and TRBJ2-7, with TRBD2 as a possible D gene (6 bases). Trimming cost V 0 bases and J 4 bases, with 14 bases left between them. Germline CDR1 is SGHRS and CDR2 is YFSETQ. CDR3 length equals 15 residues. The CDR3 spells CASSLAGTLEYEQYF. The CDR3 nucleotides are TGCGCCAGCAGCTTGGCCGGGACTTTGGAGTACGAGCAGTACTTC.

This clone was detected only once. The V call is TRBV5-1, the J call TRBJ1-1; 8 nucleotides match TRBD1. This CDR3 is 15 amino acids long. Germline values: CDR1 SGHRS, CDR2 YFSETQ. Germline trimming cut 2 bases from V and 1 base from J; bases unmatched to any gene: 4. CDR3 nucleotide sequence: TGCGCCAGCAGCTTTCCCGGACAGGGGAACACTGAAGCTTTCTTT. Its protein product is CASSFPGQGNTEAFF.

The rearrangement links TRBV19 to TRBJ1-1, with unresolved D. Trimming stripped 7 bases from V and 1 base from J, with 13 bases between. The CDR3 length is 14 residues. The germline gives CDR1 LNHDA, CDR2 SQIVND (reference sequence). CDR3 protein: CASNQALGNTEAFF. CDR3 DNA: TGTGCCAGTAATCAGGCATTGGGGAACACTGAAGCTTTCTTT.

The chain joins TRBV30 to TRBJ1-5, with D uncertain. In germline, CDR1 is GTSNPN, CDR2 SVGIG (reference sequence). The CDR3 is made up of 14 amino acids. The germline V and J ends were trimmed by 0 bases and 5 bases, with 11 bases remaining between them. The CDR3 region is CAWSVGQDYQPQHF. CDR3 nucleotides: TGTGCCTGGAGTGTGGGTCAGGACTATCAGCCCCAGCATTTT.